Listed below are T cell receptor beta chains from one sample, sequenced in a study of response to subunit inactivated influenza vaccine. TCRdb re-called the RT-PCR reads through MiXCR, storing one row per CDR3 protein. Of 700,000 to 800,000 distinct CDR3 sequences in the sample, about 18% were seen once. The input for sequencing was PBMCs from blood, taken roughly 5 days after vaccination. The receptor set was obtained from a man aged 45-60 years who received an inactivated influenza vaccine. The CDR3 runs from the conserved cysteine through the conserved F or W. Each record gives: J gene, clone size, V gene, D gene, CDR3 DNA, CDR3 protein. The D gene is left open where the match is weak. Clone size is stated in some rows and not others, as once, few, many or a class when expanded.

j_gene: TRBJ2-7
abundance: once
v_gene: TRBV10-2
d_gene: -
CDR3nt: TGCGCCAGCAGTGTCACGGCACCGTCCTACGAGCAGTACTTC
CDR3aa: CASSVTAPSYEQYF

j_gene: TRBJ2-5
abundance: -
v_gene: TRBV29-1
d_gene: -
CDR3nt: TGCAGCGTTGGAGGGCTCGGGACCCAGTACTTC
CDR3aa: CSVGGLGTQYF

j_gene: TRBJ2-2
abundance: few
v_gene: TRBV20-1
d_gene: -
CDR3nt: TGCAGTGCTAGAGATTTGCGGAAGGGGAACACCGGGGAGCTGTTTTTT
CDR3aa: CSARDLRKGNTGELFF

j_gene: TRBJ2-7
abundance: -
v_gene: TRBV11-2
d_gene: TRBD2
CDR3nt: TGTGCCAGCAGCGGGCCTAGCGGGGGGCACTACGAGCAGTACTTC
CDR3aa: CASSGPSGGHYEQYF

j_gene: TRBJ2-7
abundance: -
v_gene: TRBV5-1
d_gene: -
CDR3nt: TGCGCCAGCAGCTTTGGGGCGGAGAGCTCCTACGAGCAGTACTTC
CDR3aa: CASSFGAESSYEQYF

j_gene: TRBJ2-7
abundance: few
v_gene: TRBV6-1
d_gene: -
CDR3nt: TGTGCCAGCAGTCAAGCGGTCTACGAGCAGTACTTC
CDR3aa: CASSQAVYEQYF

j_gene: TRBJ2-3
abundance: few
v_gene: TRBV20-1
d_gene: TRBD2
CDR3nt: TGCAGTGCTAGAGATAGGCTACTAGCGCAAGATACGCAGTATTTT
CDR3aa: CSARDRLLAQDTQYF

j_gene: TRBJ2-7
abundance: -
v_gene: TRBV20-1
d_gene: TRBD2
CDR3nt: TGCAGTGCTAGAGATCTCGGACTAGCTATCGAGCAGTACTTC
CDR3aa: CSARDLGLAIEQYF

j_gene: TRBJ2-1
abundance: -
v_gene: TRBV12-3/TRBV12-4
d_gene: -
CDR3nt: TGTGCCAGCAGTTTAGCGCTCCGGGCGAATGAGCAGTTCTTC
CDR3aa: CASSLALRANEQFF

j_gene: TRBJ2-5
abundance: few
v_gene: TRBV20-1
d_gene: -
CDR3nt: TGCAGCGCTCCTCGCCGCGGCCTGGGGGAGACCCAGTACTTC
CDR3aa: CSAPRRGLGETQYF

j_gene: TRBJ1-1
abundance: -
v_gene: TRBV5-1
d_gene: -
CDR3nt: TGCGCCAGCGGCCAACGGGGGAACACTGAAGCTTTCTTT
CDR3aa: CASGQRGNTEAFF

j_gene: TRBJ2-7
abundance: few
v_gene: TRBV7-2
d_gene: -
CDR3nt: TGTGCCAGCAGCCGGCTTAGGGACGGAGCCTACGAGCAGTACTTC
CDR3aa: CASSRLRDGAYEQYF

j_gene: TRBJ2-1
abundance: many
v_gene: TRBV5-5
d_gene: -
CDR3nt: TGTGCCAGCAGCTTGGCTGTGTCCAGCCATGAGCAGTTCTTC
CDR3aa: CASSLAVSSHEQFF

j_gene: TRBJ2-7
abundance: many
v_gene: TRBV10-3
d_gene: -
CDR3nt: TGTGCCATCAGTGATCAGGGTTACGAGCAGTACTTC
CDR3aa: CAISDQGYEQYF

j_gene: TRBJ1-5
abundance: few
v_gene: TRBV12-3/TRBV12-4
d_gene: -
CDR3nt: TGTGCCAGCAGTTTAGCTGAGGTGGCCCAGCATTTT
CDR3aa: CASSLAEVAQHF

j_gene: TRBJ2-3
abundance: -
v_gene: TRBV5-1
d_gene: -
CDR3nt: TGCGCCAGCAGCTTGGCGGGAACGGGAGCCCCCACAGATACGCAGTATTTT
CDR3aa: CASSLAGTGAPTDTQYF

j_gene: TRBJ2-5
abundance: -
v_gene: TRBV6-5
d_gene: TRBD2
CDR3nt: TGTGCCAGCAGTTACCCCACTAGCGGGGGCGGGGCCCAGTACTTC
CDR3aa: CASSYPTSGGGAQYF

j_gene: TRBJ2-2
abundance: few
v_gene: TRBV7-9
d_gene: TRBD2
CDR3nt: TGTGCCAGCAGACCTACTAGCGCGACGAACACCGGGGAGCTGTTTTTT
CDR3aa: CASRPTSATNTGELFF

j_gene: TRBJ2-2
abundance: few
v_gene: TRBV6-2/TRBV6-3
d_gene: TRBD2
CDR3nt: TGTGCCATCGCCTCCCCAGCGGGGGTCTCCACCGGGGAGCTGTTTTTT
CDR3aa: CAIASPAGVSTGELFF

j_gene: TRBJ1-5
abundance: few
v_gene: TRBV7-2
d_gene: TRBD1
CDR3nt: TGTGCCAGCAGCTTAGGACAGGGGACTCAGCCCCAGCATTTT
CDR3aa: CASSLGQGTQPQHF

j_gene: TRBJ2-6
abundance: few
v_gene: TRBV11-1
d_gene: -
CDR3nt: TGTGCCAGCAGCTTAGTGCCCGGGAGTATGTCTGGGGCCAACGTCCTGACTTTC
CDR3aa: CASSLVPGSMSGANVLTF

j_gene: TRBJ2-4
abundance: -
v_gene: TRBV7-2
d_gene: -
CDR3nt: TGTGCCAGCAGCTCGGCTTATAAAGGGAACATTCAGTACTTC
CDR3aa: CASSSAYKGNIQYF

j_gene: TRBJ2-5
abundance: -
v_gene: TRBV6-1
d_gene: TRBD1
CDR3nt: TGTGCCAGCAAGGACAGGGGACTGGAGACCCAGTACTTC
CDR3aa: CASKDRGLETQYF

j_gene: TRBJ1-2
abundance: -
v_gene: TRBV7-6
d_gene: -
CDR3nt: TGTGCCAGCAGCTTAGGAGGAGGATTTGGCAGGATGATTCCTAACTATGGCTACACCTTC
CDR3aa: CASSLGGGFGRMIPNYGYTF

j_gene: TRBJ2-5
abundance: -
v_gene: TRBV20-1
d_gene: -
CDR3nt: TGCAGTGCTAGAGGGACAGATTGGACCCAGTACTTC
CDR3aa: CSARGTDWTQYF

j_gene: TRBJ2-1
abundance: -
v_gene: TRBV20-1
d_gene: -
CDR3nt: TGCAGTGCTAGAGCCATCTTCTACGAGCAGTTCTTC
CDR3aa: CSARAIFYEQFF

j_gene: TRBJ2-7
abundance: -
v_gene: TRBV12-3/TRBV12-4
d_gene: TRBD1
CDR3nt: TGTGCCAGCAGTTTAGGGCCCGGGACGACAGGGACGCACGAGCAGTACTTC
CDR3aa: CASSLGPGTTGTHEQYF

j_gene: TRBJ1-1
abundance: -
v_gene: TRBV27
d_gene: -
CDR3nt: TGTGCCAGCAGTGATCTGGGGGTCACTGAAGCTTTCTTT
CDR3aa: CASSDLGVTEAFF

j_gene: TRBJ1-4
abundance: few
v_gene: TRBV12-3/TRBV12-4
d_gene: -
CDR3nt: TGTGCCAGCAGGGCGGCGGCAACTAATGAAAAACTGTTTTTT
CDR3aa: CASRAAATNEKLFF

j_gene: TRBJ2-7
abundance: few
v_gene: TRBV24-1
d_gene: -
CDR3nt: TGTGCCACCCCGCCACGCAGATACTACGAGCAGTACTTC
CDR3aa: CATPPRRYYEQYF

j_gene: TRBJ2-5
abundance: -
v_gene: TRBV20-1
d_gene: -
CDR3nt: TGCAGTGCAAGGACAGTAGAGACCCAGTACTTC
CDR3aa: CSARTVETQYF

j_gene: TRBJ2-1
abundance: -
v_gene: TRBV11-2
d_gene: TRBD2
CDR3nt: TGTGCCAGCAGACCACTAGCGGGAGGAATTAATGAGCAGTTCTTC
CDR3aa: CASRPLAGGINEQFF

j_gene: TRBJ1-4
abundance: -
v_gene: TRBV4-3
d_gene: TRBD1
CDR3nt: TGCGCCAGCAGCCAAGAAGGGACAGGGGGGGATGAAAAACTGTTTTTT
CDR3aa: CASSQEGTGGDEKLFF

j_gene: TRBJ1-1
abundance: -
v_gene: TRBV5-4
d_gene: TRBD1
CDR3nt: TGTGCCAGCAGCCCAGCTAGGGGACAGATTAACACTGAAGCTTTCTTT
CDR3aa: CASSPARGQINTEAFF

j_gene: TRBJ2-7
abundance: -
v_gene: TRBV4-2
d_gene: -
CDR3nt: TGTGCCAGCAGCCAAGGGCACTACTCCTACGAGCAGTACTTC
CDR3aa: CASSQGHYSYEQYF

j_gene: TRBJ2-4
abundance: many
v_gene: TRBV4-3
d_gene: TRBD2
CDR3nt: TGCGCCAGCAGCCGAACGATAGCGGGAGGTTCGAACATTCAGTACTTC
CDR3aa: CASSRTIAGGSNIQYF

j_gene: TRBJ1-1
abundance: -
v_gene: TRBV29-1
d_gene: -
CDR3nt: TGCAGCGTTGAAGCTGGCCTGAACACTGAAGCTTTCTTT
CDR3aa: CSVEAGLNTEAFF

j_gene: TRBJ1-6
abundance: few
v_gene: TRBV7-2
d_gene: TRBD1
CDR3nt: TGTGCCAGCAGCTTACGGACCCGGGACAGGGCTTCGGCCCTCCACTTT
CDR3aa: CASSLRTRDRASALHF

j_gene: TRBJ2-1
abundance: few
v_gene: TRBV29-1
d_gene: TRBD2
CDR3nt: TGCAGCGGGAGGGCTAGCGGGACTTACAATGAGCAGTTCTTC
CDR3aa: CSGRASGTYNEQFF

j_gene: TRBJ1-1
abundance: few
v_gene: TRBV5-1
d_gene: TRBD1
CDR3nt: TGCGCCAGCAGCGTCGCGGGACAGCCGAACACTGAAGCTTTCTTT
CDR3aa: CASSVAGQPNTEAFF